This TCR beta chain was captured in a study of CD8 T cells in Susac syndrome. Germline CDR1 reads MDHEN; CDR2 reads SYDVKM. Trimming cost V 4 bases and J 0 bases; bases outside gene matches: 6. This CDR3 spans 15 amino acids. The authors reverse transcribed about 0.5 to 1 ug RNA with random hexamers. TCR beta CDR3 was amplified by immunoSEQ covering 54 Vbeta and 13 Jbeta. TCRdb re-called the immunoSEQ multiplex PCR reads through MiXCR, storing one row per CDR3 protein. The sample shows about 160,000 distinct CDR3 sequences, about 90% of them seen only once. Negative isolation was used for CD8+ and CD4+ T cells, and FACS enrichment was applied to TEMRA cells.

Specimen: CD4+ T cells from PBMCs. The sequence was collected from a human donor in good health. The chain joins TRBV28 to TRBJ2-7, with TRBD1 matching 7 bases. CDR3: CASSSPGGLSYEQYF. CDR3 nucleotides: TGTGCCAGCAGTTCCCCAGGGGGTCTCTCCTACGAGCAGTACTTC.